These 28 T cell receptor beta chains originate from one sample sequenced in a study of blood T cell repertoires in COVID-19. Assay used: immunoSEQ multiplex PCR; TCRdb lists only in-frame clones, some missing. Of about 190,000 clones in the sample, more than 70% were seen once. The sample taken for sequencing was peripheral blood. All receptors come from a woman aged 40 to 49 who had recovered from COVID-19.

The rearrangement links TRBV9 to TRBJ1-1; 9 bases align to TRBD1. CDR1 and CDR2 from the germline V gene are SGDLS and YYNGEE. V dropped 0 bases and J dropped 4; count of bases not matched to a gene: 4. This CDR3 spans 15 amino acids. The CDR3 region is CASSVDAGQGTEAFF. CDR3 nucleotide sequence: TGTGCCAGCAGCGTAGACGCGGGACAGGGCACTGAAGCTTTCTTT.

The chain couples TRBV7-9 to TRBJ2-1, with TRBD2 matching 7 bases. The length of the CDR3 is 15 residues. Germline lookup yields CDR1 SEHNR and CDR2 FQNEAQ (reference sequence). V trimming: 11 bases; J trimming: 8 bases; junction bases outside the gene matches: 18. CDR3 residues: CAGAPGGGPYDEQFF. CDR3 DNA sequence: TGTGCCGGGGCTCCGGGGGGAGGGCCGTACGATGAGCAGTTCTTC.

The chain carries TRBV28 and TRBJ1-5, with D possibly being TRBD1 (5 bases). V gave up 7 bases and J gave up 1 base, with 17 bases separating them. The CDR3 spans 16 residues. The germline V gene encodes CDR1 MDHEN and CDR2 SYDVKM. The DNA for the CDR3 is TGTGCCAGCACCTCCGGGGCGGAGGGAAGCAATCAGCCCCAGCATTTT. Translation: CASTSGAEGSNQPQHF.

The V and J genes are TRBV19 and TRBJ1-1, with 8 bases matching TRBD1. Trimming took 3 bases from V and 0 from J; bases not matched to a gene: 12. CDR3 length: 18 amino acids. From germline, CDR1 is LNHDA and CDR2 SQIVND (reference sequence). CDR3 residues: CASSMRRSGGGLNTEAFF. CDR3 DNA: TGTGCCAGTAGTATGAGGCGGTCAGGGGGCGGCTTGAACACTGAAGCTTTCTTT. Full variable domain (remainder filled in from reference TRBV19 and TRBJ1-1): DGGITQSPKYLFRKEGQNVTLSCEQNLNHDAMYWYRQDPGQGLRLIYYSQIVNDFQKGDIAEGYSVSREKKESFPLTVTSAQKNPTAFYLCASSMRRSGGGLNTEAFFGQGTRLTVV.

V usage is TRBV5-4 and J usage is TRBJ2-2; possible D gene TRBD1, 6 bases. Trimming pared 4 bases from V and 0 bases from J, leaving 16 bases between. The germline V gene encodes CDR1 SGHNT and CDR2 YYREEE (reference sequence). The CDR3 spans 17 residues. CDR3 bases: TGTGCCAGCAGCCAGCTACTAGGACAGTCGAACACCGGGGAGCTGTTTTTT. Amino acid sequence: CASSQLLGQSNTGELFF.

Only one count was recorded for this clone. The gene calls are TRBV27 and TRBJ2-2; perhaps TRBD1 as D (6 bases). Germline V gene data show CDR1 as MNHEY and CDR2 as SMNVEV (reference sequence). The CDR3 is 15 residues long. V was cut by 2 bases and J by 5 bases, with 12 bases left in between. The CDR3 reads CASSLARGRTGELFF. In DNA form, the CDR3 reads TGTGCCAGCAGTTTAGCCAGGGGAAGGACCGGGGAGCTGTTTTTT.

This chain links TRBV5-4 with TRBJ2-1, with 7 positions matching TRBD2. The CDR3 loop spans 16 amino acids. In germline, CDR1 is SGHNT, CDR2 YYREEE (reference sequence). With 2 bases clipped from V and 2 bases from J, the junction kept 7 bases outside the gene matches. The CDR3 coding sequence is TGTGCCAGCAGCTTACGGGAGGCCTCAACCTACAATGAGCAGTTCTTC. Amino acids: CASSLREASTYNEQFF.

The V call is TRBV6-5, the J call TRBJ1-1, with D possibly being TRBD1 (6 bases). The CDR3 sequence is 14 residues long. Germline loops: CDR1 MNHEY, CDR2 SVGAGI. Trimming cost V 7 bases and J 6 bases, with 18 bases left between them. The CDR3 spells CASTPRTVGPEAFF. In DNA, the CDR3 is TGTGCCAGCACCCCCCGGACAGTAGGTCCTGAAGCTTTCTTT.

J is TRBJ2-7 and V is TRBV9, with D possibly TRBD1 on 5 matching bases. The CDR3 length is 13 residues. CDR1 and CDR2 from the germline V gene are SGDLS and YYNGEE. Between the trimmed V and J ends, which lost 0 bases and 5 bases, there was a span of 9 bases. Written as DNA, the CDR3 is TGTGCCAGCAGCGTAGCGGTAGGGGACGAGCAGTACTTC. Translated, it gives CASSVAVGDEQYF.

The chain is built from TRBV19 and TRBJ1-5; D is possibly TRBD1 (6 bases). Germline loops: CDR1 LNHDA, CDR2 SQIVND (reference sequence). The CDR3 runs 14 residues. Trimming shortened V by 3 bases and J by 5 bases, and 11 bases separated the two germline ends. The DNA for the CDR3 is TGTGCCAGTAGTATCACCCCAGGGGATCAGCCCCAGCATTTT. Encoded protein: CASSITPGDQPQHF.

This clone was found once. The rearrangement links TRBV5-1 to TRBJ2-5; 10 nucleotides agree with TRBD1. CDR3 length equals 17 residues. The V gene's germline CDR1 is SGHRS and CDR2 YFSETQ. J was trimmed by 3 bases and V by 4 bases; bases with no gene match: 12. The chain's CDR3 is CASSVLPGQGTKETQYF. The CDR3 DNA reads as TGCGCCAGCAGCGTACTGCCGGGACAGGGGACGAAAGAGACCCAGTACTTC.

This clone came up once. The chain employs TRBV6-5 and TRBJ2-1; D is uncertain. The CDR3 sequence is 16 residues long. V was cut by 3 bases and J by 0 bases, with 12 bases left in between. The germline V gene encodes CDR1 MNHEY and CDR2 SVGAGI. The CDR3 region is CASSYGSWSSYNEQFF. The CDR3 DNA follows: TGTGCCAGCAGTTATGGTTCCTGGAGCTCCTACAATGAGCAGTTCTTC.

The V gene is TRBV6-6, the J gene TRBJ1-2; possible D gene TRBD1, 6 bases. The V gene lost 7 bases and the J gene lost 8 bases, with 26 bases spanning the gap. CDR3 length: 16 residues. The germline V gene has CDR1 MNHNY and CDR2 SVGAGI (reference sequence). CDR3 DNA sequence: TGTGCCAGCACCCAGGGGCAAAGACGGCGAGCTATAGGCTACACCTTC. It yields the protein CASTQGQRRRAIGYTF.

V gene TRBV19 combines with J gene TRBJ1-6; 8 bases align to TRBD1. Germline CDR1 LNHDA, CDR2 SQIVND (reference sequence). Trimming took 5 bases from V and 7 from J; bases not matched to a gene: 7. This CDR3 spans 15 amino acids. CDR3 DNA: TGTGCCAGTAGTGCAGGACAGGGCGGGAATTCACCCCTCCACTTT. Amino acid sequence: CASSAGQGGNSPLHF.

The chain is built from TRBV7-2 and TRBJ1-2; 9 bases map to TRBD1. V shed 5 bases and J 4 bases; nucleotides not matched to a gene: 8. This CDR3 comprises 15 residues. The V gene's germline CDR1 is SGHTA and CDR2 FQGNSA. The CDR3 DNA follows: TGTGCCAGCAGCCCACCGGGACAGGGCAGCTATGGCTACACCTTC. It yields the protein CASSPPGQGSYGYTF.

This sequence joins TRBV5-5 and TRBJ1-2; weak D call: TRBD1 (6 bases). The CDR3 length is 13 residues. Trimming left V 2 bases short and J 2 bases short, with 7 bases between. CDR1 is SGHKS and CDR2 is YYEKEE in the germline V gene (reference sequence). The CDR3 region is CASSLQGNYGYTF. DNA for the CDR3: TGTGCCAGCAGCTTACAGGGAAACTATGGCTACACCTTC.

This sequence joins TRBV19 and TRBJ2-2, with 14 bases lining up with TRBD2. This CDR3 has 17 residues. Germline assignment: CDR1 LNHDA and CDR2 SQIVND (reference sequence). V dropped 6 bases and J dropped 2; count of bases not matched to a gene: 5. The CDR3 loop is CASRLGLAGVNTGELFF. In DNA form, the CDR3 reads TGTGCCAGTAGACTGGGACTAGCGGGAGTAAACACCGGGGAGCTGTTTTTT.

This chain links TRBV5-1 with TRBJ2-7, with TRBD2 identical over 10 bases. The V and J ends lost 7 bases and 2 bases, in that order; junction bases with no gene match: 0. Germline V CDR1 and CDR2: SGHRS, YFSETQ. This CDR3 region has 12 residues. Here the CDR3 DNA reads TGCGCCAGCGGGACTAGCGCCTACGAGCAGTACTTC. Translated, it gives CASGTSAYEQYF.

The chain employs TRBV7-7 and TRBJ2-3; D remains ambiguous. Between the trimmed V and J ends, which lost 0 bases and 4 bases, there was a span of 5 bases. Germline-derived CDR1 and CDR2 are SSHAT and FNYEAQ (reference sequence). This CDR3 region has 13 residues. The CDR3 DNA is TGTGCCAGCAGCTTAGCGGGCTCAGATACGCAGTATTTT. It specifies CASSLAGSDTQYF.

This chain connects TRBV2 to TRBJ1-1, with D unclear. The CDR3 is 15 amino acids. Trimming shortened V by 2 bases and J by 2 bases, and 12 bases separated the two germline ends. Germline CDR1 and CDR2: SNHLY and FYNNEI. The CDR3 region is CASSERTGINTEAFF. The CDR3 coding sequence is TGTGCCAGCAGTGAAAGGACTGGGATCAACACTGAAGCTTTCTTT.

The rearrangement joins TRBV6-1 to TRBJ2-7; D is unresolved. CDR3 length: 15 amino acids. With 0 bases removed from V and 3 bases from J, the gap between germline ends came to 12 bases. CDR1 and CDR2 (germline): MNHNS, SASEGT. The CDR3 reads CASSEATQPLYEQYF. For the CDR3, the DNA is TGTGCCAGCAGTGAAGCTACACAACCGCTCTACGAGCAGTACTTC.

This clone was counted a few times. The gene calls are TRBV19 and TRBJ2-1, with D tentatively TRBD2 (5 bases). The V end was cut by 5 bases, the J end by 4 bases, with 15 bases between. This CDR3 spans 15 amino acids. Germline V gene sequence: CDR1 LNHDA, CDR2 SQIVND (reference sequence). The CDR3, as DNA: TGTGCCAGTAGTCCCGGGATTACACCATACAATGAGCAGTTCTTC. Its translation is CASSPGITPYNEQFF.

The J gene is TRBJ1-5, the V gene TRBV19; 7 nucleotides agree with TRBD1. The germline CDR1 and CDR2 sequences are LNHDA and SQIVND (reference sequence). Trimming cost V 4 bases and J 0 bases; bases outside gene matches: 6. The CDR3 spans 16 residues. CDR3 sequence: CASSTYGTASNQPQHF. DNA of the CDR3: TGTGCCAGTAGTACCTATGGGACAGCTAGCAATCAGCCCCAGCATTTT.

The V gene is TRBV5-4, the J gene TRBJ2-3, with TRBD2 matching over 8 bases. Trimming took 1 base from V and 6 from J; bases not matched to a gene: 10. Germline CDR1 SGHNT, CDR2 YYREEE (reference sequence). The CDR3 runs 16 residues. The chain's CDR3 is CASSLSSGSRMDTQYF. DNA for the CDR3: TGTGCCAGCAGCTTGTCCAGCGGGAGTAGGATGGATACGCAGTATTTT. Combining the CDR3 with reference TRBV5-4 and TRBJ2-3 gives the whole variable domain ETGVTQSPTHLIKTRGQQVTLRCSSQSGHNTVSWYQQALGQGPQFIFQYYREEENGRGNFPPRFSGLQFPNYSSELNVNALELDDSALYLCASSLSSGSRMDTQYFGPGTRLTVL.

V gene TRBV4-1 combines with J gene TRBJ2-7; TRBD2 aligns across 8 bases. The trim removed 1 base at V and 6 bases at J, leaving 11 bases unmatched. CDR3 length equals 16 residues. The germline gives CDR1 MGHRA, CDR2 YSYEKL. The chain's CDR3 is CASSQGLRGESVEQYF. Written as DNA, the CDR3 is TGCGCCAGCAGCCAAGGGCTGCGGGGGGAGTCAGTCGAGCAGTACTTC.

This clone was recorded a few times. This chain connects TRBV4-3 to TRBJ2-3, with D perhaps matching TRBD1 (5 bases). With 4 bases removed from V and 3 bases from J, the gap between germline ends came to 11 bases. Germline V gene data show CDR1 as LGHNA and CDR2 as YSLEER. The CDR3 is made up of 14 amino acids. The CDR3 region is CASSRRVGTDTQYF. DNA of the CDR3: TGCGCCAGCAGCCGCAGGGTAGGGACAGATACGCAGTATTTT.

The chain recombines TRBV9 with TRBJ1-1; perhaps TRBD1 as D (5 bases). Germline CDR1 reads SGDLS; CDR2 reads YYNGEE. The ends were cut back, 0 bases at V and 0 bases at J, with 12 bases in the middle. CDR3 size: 16 residues. The CDR3 loop reads CASSVVPGLLNTEAFF. CDR3 sequence (DNA): TGTGCCAGCAGCGTAGTTCCAGGGCTCTTGAACACTGAAGCTTTCTTT.

The chain recombines TRBV19 with TRBJ1-5; 9 bases align to TRBD1. The V gene's germline CDR1 is LNHDA and CDR2 SQIVND (reference sequence). The CDR3 has 16 residues. J gave up 6 bases and V 5 bases, and 11 bases lay outside the gene matches. CDR3 DNA sequence: TGTGCCAGTAGTTCACATCACAGGGGGCGAGGTCAGCCCCAGCATTTT. This sequence encodes CASSSHHRGRGQPQHF.